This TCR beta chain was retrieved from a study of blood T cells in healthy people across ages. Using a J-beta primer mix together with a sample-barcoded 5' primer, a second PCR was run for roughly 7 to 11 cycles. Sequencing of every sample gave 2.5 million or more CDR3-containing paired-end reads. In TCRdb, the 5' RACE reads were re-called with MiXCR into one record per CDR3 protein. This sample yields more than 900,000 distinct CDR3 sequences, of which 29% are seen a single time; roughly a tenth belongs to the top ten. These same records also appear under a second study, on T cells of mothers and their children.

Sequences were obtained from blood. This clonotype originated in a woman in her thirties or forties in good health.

CDR3 nucleotide sequence: TGCAGCGTTCCCAGGACAGGGACCTACAATGAGCAGTTCTTC. Its translation: CSVPRTGTYNEQFF. The chain combines TRBV29-1 with TRBJ2-1, with TRBD1 matching over 8 bases. Germline-derived CDR1 and CDR2 are SQVTM and ANQGSEA. This CDR3 has 14 amino acids. Trimming took 5 bases from V and 2 from J; bases not matched to a gene: 5.